What follows describes a single TCR beta chain. Its specificity is unknown. For TCR beta, libraries came from quantitative 5'-RACE with molecular barcodes. In TCRdb, the 5' RACE reads were re-called with MiXCR into one record per CDR3 protein. The sample has about 540,000 distinct CDR3 sequences, about 13% seen once. This sample stems from a study of CD8 T cells in ankylosing spondylitis. Regarding the study as a whole: Matched ankylosing spondylitis synovial fluid reportedly showed significant enrichment of disease-linked clones. A motif of seven or eight highly homologous TCR beta variants was seen as apparently characteristic of ankylosing spondylitis blood. Disease-linked clones were found to be CD8+ and relatively rare in peripheral blood.

Input material: blood, either unsorted or a sorted T cell fraction (not recorded which). This clonotype originated in a male donor with ankylosing spondylitis.

CDR3 residues: CPSEGREELLRDEQFF. The CDR3 DNA reads as TGTCCTTCAGAGGGGAGGGAGGAACTCCTACGGGATGAGCAGTTCTTC. The V call is TRBV7-9, the J call TRBJ2-1; 7 bases line up with TRBD2. The CDR3 runs to 16 residues. Looked up from germline, CDR1 is SEHNR and CDR2 is FQNEAQ (reference sequence).